This note documents a single TCR beta chain sequence. Germline CDR1 and CDR2: SGHTA and FQGNSA. V was clipped by 5 bases and J by 2 bases; unmatched bases: 5. The CDR3 extends over 14 amino acids. The assay was immunoSEQ multiplex PCR, and TCRdb's table has in-frame clones only and misses some. Here the sample spans about 110,000 clones, under 95% being singletons. These data are taken from a study of T cell changes during pregnancy in multiple sclerosis. The V call is TRBV7-2, the J call TRBJ1-2; 7 nucleotides line up with TRBD1. The sample here was peripheral blood, taken after pregnancy. The receptor's source is a female donor with multiple sclerosis, enrolled in a pregnancy study. In nucleotides, the CDR3 is TGTGCCAGCAGCCCACGGACAGGAAACTATGGCTACACCTTC. Amino acid sequence: CASSPRTGNYGYTF.